This TCR beta chain was profiled in a study of blood T cell repertoires in COVID-19. At the level of the study: COVID-19 samples, acute and convalescent, were from the United States, Italy and Spain. The analysed material was cDNA or gDNA that came from T cells, B-cell-depleted T cells, or PBMCs.

Original data processing: The authors estimated nucleated cell counts from reference gene primer amplification. Clones were read by immunoSEQ multiplex PCR, and TCRdb kept only the in-frame ones, dropping some. The D gene and trimming were derived from the DNA, and the V and J assignments and clone size from that table. Among hundreds of thousands of clones, roughly 89% were seen once, and the ten largest hold 4% to 4.5%. This CDR3 spans 14 amino acids. The germline CDR1 and CDR2 sequences are MNHEY and SVGAGI. After removal of 7 bases from V and 4 bases from J, the junction contained 5 bases not matched to a gene.

The sequence came from a woman in her thirties with acute or convalescent COVID-19. The sequenced material came from peripheral blood. The gene calls are TRBV6-5 and TRBJ2-7; 12 bases agree with TRBD1. For the CDR3, the DNA is TGTGCCAGCATCGGGACAGGGGGCTTATACGAGCAGTACTTC. Protein product: CASIGTGGLYEQYF.